The rows below give T cell receptor beta chains drawn from one sample of a study of spatial heterogeneity in lung cancer. TCRdb used MiXCR to reprocess the 5' RACE reads, holding one entry per CDR3 protein. Of thousands of distinct CDR3 sequences detected, around 10% appear once; the ten largest clones hold under 30%. The sequencing here drew on normal lung tissue next to the tumor, taken at surgery. These receptor sequences come from a male donor with early-stage non-small cell lung cancer. Both conserved end residues are part of each CDR3. Each record gives: D gene, clone size, J gene, V gene, CDR3 length, CDR3 DNA, CDR3 protein. A D gene is named only where the DNA matches it firmly. Clone sizes are shown as how often the clone was seen (once, few, many) or a class if it is expanded.

D gene: TRBD2
clone size: medium-sized
J gene: TRBJ2-2
V gene: TRBV14
CDR3 length: 16
CDR3 DNA: TGTGCCAGCAGCACGCCGGGACTAAGTATCACCGGGGAGCTGTTTTTT
CDR3 protein: CASSTPGLSITGELFF

D gene: TRBD1
clone size: medium-sized
J gene: TRBJ2-7
V gene: TRBV7-2
CDR3 length: 14
CDR3 DNA: TGTGCCAGCGGACGGACAGGGTCGGCGGTGGAGCAGTACTTC
CDR3 protein: CASGRTGSAVEQYF

D gene: .
clone size: medium-sized
J gene: TRBJ2-1
V gene: TRBV3-1
CDR3 length: 14
CDR3 DNA: TGTGCCAGCAGCCAAGATTCTCGGCGCAATGAGCAGTTCTTC
CDR3 protein: CASSQDSRRNEQFF

D gene: .
clone size: few
J gene: TRBJ2-5
V gene: TRBV10-3
CDR3 length: 15
CDR3 DNA: TGTGCCATCAGTGACCCTGGACGGGCCCAAGAGACCCAGTACTTC
CDR3 protein: CAISDPGRAQETQYF

D gene: .
clone size: medium-sized
J gene: TRBJ2-7
V gene: TRBV27
CDR3 length: 12
CDR3 DNA: TGTGCCAGCAGTTCCCCCTCCTACGAGCAGTACTTC
CDR3 protein: CASSSPSYEQYF

D gene: .
clone size: many
J gene: TRBJ2-1
V gene: TRBV6-2/TRBV6-3
CDR3 length: 17
CDR3 DNA: TGTGCCAGCAGAGTTGGGCGGGCTCGGACACCCAACAATGAGCAGTTCTTC
CDR3 protein: CASRVGRARTPNNEQFF

D gene: TRBD2
clone size: medium-sized
J gene: TRBJ2-2
V gene: TRBV7-9
CDR3 length: 17
CDR3 DNA: TGTGCCAGCAGCTCGGGACGGAGCGGGGGATTCACCGGGGAGCTGTTTTTT
CDR3 protein: CASSSGRSGGFTGELFF

D gene: .
clone size: few
J gene: TRBJ2-5
V gene: TRBV20-1
CDR3 length: 14
CDR3 DNA: TGCAGTGCCCCCAACGGGGGACCACAAGAGACCCAGTACTTC
CDR3 protein: CSAPNGGPQETQYF

D gene: .
clone size: medium-sized
J gene: TRBJ1-2
V gene: TRBV5-6
CDR3 length: 14
CDR3 DNA: TGTGCCAGCAGCTTGGGATGGGGATCGGATGGCTACACCTTC
CDR3 protein: CASSLGWGSDGYTF

D gene: .
clone size: medium-sized
J gene: TRBJ2-1
V gene: TRBV10-2
CDR3 length: 12
CDR3 DNA: TGCGCCAGCAGCCCCAACCTCAATGAGCAGTTCTTC
CDR3 protein: CASSPNLNEQFF

D gene: TRBD1
clone size: large
J gene: TRBJ1-2
V gene: TRBV27
CDR3 length: 14
CDR3 DNA: TGTGCCAGCAGTTCTTGGGACAGCCCGTGGGGCTACACCTTC
CDR3 protein: CASSSWDSPWGYTF

D gene: TRBD2
clone size: medium-sized
J gene: TRBJ2-1
V gene: TRBV5-4
CDR3 length: 14
CDR3 DNA: TGTGCCAGCAGCTTGGGACTAGCGGAGAATGAGCAGTTCTTC
CDR3 protein: CASSLGLAENEQFF

D gene: .
clone size: medium-sized
J gene: TRBJ2-1
V gene: TRBV5-1
CDR3 length: 13
CDR3 DNA: TGCGCCAGCAGCTTACTTAGCGGAAATGAGCAGTTCTTC
CDR3 protein: CASSLLSGNEQFF

D gene: .
clone size: many
J gene: TRBJ1-6
V gene: TRBV7-9
CDR3 length: 15
CDR3 DNA: TGTGCCAGCAGCTTGGGATCCTCCTATAATTCACCCCTCCACTTT
CDR3 protein: CASSLGSSYNSPLHF

D gene: TRBD1
clone size: many
J gene: TRBJ2-1
V gene: TRBV12-3/TRBV12-4
CDR3 length: 16
CDR3 DNA: TGTGCCAGCAGTTTATGGGGACAGGGGAATTTAAATGAGCAGTTCTTC
CDR3 protein: CASSLWGQGNLNEQFF

D gene: TRBD2
clone size: many
J gene: TRBJ2-7
V gene: TRBV20-1
CDR3 length: 14
CDR3 DNA: TGCAGTGCTACCGATAGCGGGAGGGCCAAAGAGCAGTACTTC
CDR3 protein: CSATDSGRAKEQYF

D gene: TRBD1
clone size: medium-sized
J gene: TRBJ1-4
V gene: TRBV28
CDR3 length: 13
CDR3 DNA: TGTGCCAGCAGTTTACAGGGGGCTGAAAAACTGTTTTTT
CDR3 protein: CASSLQGAEKLFF

D gene: .
clone size: many
J gene: TRBJ1-1
V gene: TRBV11-2
CDR3 length: 16
CDR3 DNA: TGTGCCAGCAGCTTAACCCCCCTCTACGGTGACACTGAAGCTTTCTTT
CDR3 protein: CASSLTPLYGDTEAFF

D gene: TRBD1
clone size: many
J gene: TRBJ1-5
V gene: TRBV12-3/TRBV12-4
CDR3 length: 14
CDR3 DNA: TGTGCCAGCAGTTCTCAGGGGGCTGGACAGCCCCAGCATTTT
CDR3 protein: CASSSQGAGQPQHF